The 11 T cell receptor beta chains given below trace back to one sample, sequenced in a study of blood T cell repertoires in COVID-19. Assay used: immunoSEQ multiplex PCR; TCRdb lists only in-frame clones, some missing. Of fewer than 200,000 clones listed, approximately 80% are singletons. The sequenced sample consisted of PBMCs or T cells enriched from blood (not recorded which). The receptors originated from a man aged 50 to 59 who had recovered from COVID-19.

The chain couples TRBV12-3 or TRBV12-4 to TRBJ2-3; TRBD2 is a possible D gene (5 bases). V was pared by 7 bases and J by 11 bases, with 19 bases between. CDR3 length: 13 residues. In DNA, the CDR3 is TGTGCCAGCACCCCGAGGCGGGTTCCTAGGCAGTATTTT. It encodes CASTPRRVPRQYF.

The chain couples TRBV19 to TRBJ2-7; D gene uncertain. Germline CDR1 is LNHDA and CDR2 is SQIVND (reference sequence). The CDR3 sequence is 14 residues long. V dropped 4 bases and J dropped 5 bases, with 15 bases sitting between them. This CDR3 reads CASSTQPGGNEQYF. The CDR3, as DNA: TGTGCCAGTAGTACGCAACCAGGTGGAAACGAGCAGTACTTC.

V is TRBV3-1 (or the pseudogene TRBV3-2) and J is TRBJ2-5; a weak D match, TRBD2 (5 bases). CDR1 is LGHDT, CDR2 YNNKEL, per germline (reference sequence). V was shortened by 0 bases and J by 9 bases, with 17 bases between the two germline ends. This CDR3 spans 15 amino acids. This CDR3 reads CASSQDKGRAGAQYF. The CDR3 DNA follows: TGTGCCAGCAGCCAAGATAAAGGGCGGGCCGGGGCCCAGTACTTC.

This chain uses TRBV14 with TRBJ2-3, with 9 bases that match TRBD2. This CDR3 contains 19 residues. CDR1 and CDR2 from the germline V gene are SGHDN and FVKESK. The V and J ends lost 0 bases and 0 bases, in that order; junction bases with no gene match: 10. This chain's CDR3 is CASSQDGLAGPLSTDTQYF. The CDR3 DNA follows: TGTGCCAGCAGCCAAGATGGCCTAGCGGGGCCCCTTAGCACAGATACGCAGTATTTT.

The rearrangement links TRBV28 to TRBJ2-2, with TRBD1 matching 9 bases. Germline V gives CDR1 MDHEN, CDR2 SYDVKM. V lost 3 bases and J lost 7; bases outside the gene matches: 9. The CDR3 has 16 amino acids. Here the CDR3 reads CASSLVGQGQVGELFF. The DNA of the CDR3 is TGTGCCAGCAGTTTGGTGGGACAGGGTCAAGTCGGGGAGCTGTTTTTT.

V and J are TRBV9 and TRBJ2-3; 8 bases are a match to TRBD1. Germline V gene sequence: CDR1 SGDLS, CDR2 YYNGEE. The CDR3 runs to 14 residues. V dropped 3 bases and J dropped 6; count of bases not matched to a gene: 6. CDR3: CASSGQGTGDTQYF. The CDR3 coding sequence is TGTGCCAGCAGCGGACAGGGGACCGGCGATACGCAGTATTTT. Full variable domain (rest looked up from reference TRBV9 and TRBJ2-3): DSGVTQTPKHLITATGQRVTLRCSPRSGDLSVYWYQQSLDQGLQFLIQYYNGEERAKGNILERFSAQQFPDLHSELNLSSLELGDSALYFCASSGQGTGDTQYFGPGTRLTVL.

The chain couples TRBV6-1 to TRBJ1-5, with D perhaps matching TRBD1 (5 bases). This CDR3 region has 14 residues. Germline V gene lookup returns CDR1 MNHNS and CDR2 SASEGT. The ends were cut back, 0 bases at V and 7 bases at J, with 10 bases in the middle. CDR3 DNA sequence: TGTGCCAGCAGTGAAGCCCAGGGTGCCCAGCCCCAGCATTTT. Translation gives CASSEAQGAQPQHF.

This chain connects TRBV19 to TRBJ1-1, with 8 bases lining up with TRBD1. CDR3 length: 15 residues. In germline, CDR1 is LNHDA, CDR2 SQIVND (reference sequence). Losses at the gene ends were 1 base for V and 1 base for J; bases not matched to a gene: 2. For the CDR3, the DNA is TGTGCCAGTAGTATAGGTCAGGGGGCGAACACTGAAGCTTTCTTT. This codes for CASSIGQGANTEAFF.

This chain joins TRBV3-1 (or the pseudogene TRBV3-2) and TRBJ1-6, with D tentatively TRBD1 (6 bases). Trimming took off 3 bases at V and 6 bases at J, with 15 bases between the two ends. Germline V gene lookup returns CDR1 LGHDT and CDR2 YNNKEL (reference sequence). The CDR3 is 16 residues long. Here the CDR3 reads CASSQSGQIINSPLHF. The CDR3 nucleotides are TGTGCCAGCAGCCAGTCAGGACAGATAATTAATTCACCCCTCCACTTT.

This rearrangement joins TRBV21-1 to TRBJ1-4; the table's TRBD1 call for D was not verified on the DNA. TRBV21-1 is a documented pseudogene. This CDR3 region has 18 residues. The DNA for the CDR3 is TGTGCCAGCAGCAAAGAGGCGCCTACGGGACAGGCCGAAGAAAAACTGTTTTTT. Residues: CASSKEAPTGQAEEKLFF.

The genes are TRBV6-5 and TRBJ1-1; D not certain. This CDR3 spans 11 amino acids. The V end lost 6 bases, the J end lost 11 bases, and 13 bases lay between the germline ends. Germline V gene data show CDR1 as MNHEY and CDR2 as SVGAGI. The CDR3 loop reads CASRMDLLAFF. As DNA, the CDR3 is TGTGCCAGCAGAATGGACTTACTGGCTTTCTTT.